The TCR beta chain under discussion was sequenced for a study of T cells in Graves' hyperthyroidism and ophthalmopathy (dated by TCRdb to about 2019). Background for the entire study: Peripheral blood was sampled at the time of initial diagnosis, prior to any treatment. The paper reports TCR Vbeta CDR3 sequencing of some 140 peripheral blood samples: approximately 41 ophthalmopathy, fewer than 80 hyperthyroidism and approximately 17 progressor patients. Thyroid tissue and blood T-cell repertoires from about six Graves' hyperthyroidism patients were also compared in the study. For training and testing, the roughly 93 patients in the discovery cohort were randomly divided in a 7:3 ratio. An independent validation cohort of under 20 hyperthyroidism patients and 17 patients who later progressed to ophthalmopathy tested prospective prediction of ophthalmopathy. To identify TCR V-J signatures that set the groups apart, the researchers used a discovery cohort of 95 to 100 patients, made up of 43 with Graves' ophthalmopathy and 57 with stable Graves' hyperthyroidism. After blood sampling, hyperthyroidism patients were treated with methimazole at a starting dose of 30 mg daily, and ophthalmopathy patients were treated with high-dose intravenous methylprednisolone.

V lost 2 bases and J lost 4 bases; the stretch between them is 11 bases long. The CDR1 and CDR2 encoded by the germline V gene (reference sequence) are LNHDA and SQIVND. Inclusive of the bounding cysteine and phenylalanine, the CDR3 is 15 residues long. The sequence is cut down to CDR3 DNA, 45 bases in frame from base 1. Here is what the overall study found, with its caveats: A model built on a 13 V-J signature distinguished ophthalmopathy from stable hyperthyroidism, reaching around 90% sensitivity and around 82% specificity in cross-validation and 80%/75% in testing. Most expanded thyroid clonotypes (frequency above 0.001) were also found in blood, which suggests that blood repertoires may mirror thyroid immune responses. Sample size was not statistically predetermined, and investigators were not blinded to group allocation. In validation, the model predicted progression to ophthalmopathy with about 71% sensitivity and approximately 72% specificity, a median of 6.5 months before onset.

In the ophthalmopathy patients, disease was moderately to severely active, with a Clinical Activity Score of 3 or more, a NOSPECS grade of 4 or more, and a duration of less than 3 months. The study excluded patients with uncontrolled infections, other autoimmune diseases, pregnancy or lactation. Diagnoses relied on clinical symptoms, serum thyroxine and TRAb, thyroid ultrasound and orbital computed tomography. PBMCs were separated from 10 ml of fresh peripheral blood using Ficoll-Paque density gradient centrifugation. Total RNA was extracted using Trizol reagent, and RNA quality was assessed on an Agilent 2100 Bioanalyzer. The TCR beta CDR3 regions were amplified from RNA transcripts. For the first round of RT-PCR on the TCR CDR3, the HTBI primer set was used together with the Qiagen OneStep RT-PCR kit. The libraries were constructed in a second round of multiplex PCR and then size-selected and purified. The libraries were sequenced on an Illumina HiSeq2000 using paired-end 100 bp reads. The original methods were these. SOAPnuke was used to process the raw data, removing reads that contained adapters or uncalled bases, had a mean Phred below 15, or lacked an exact match to the constant primer or identifier. High-quality paired reads were merged using COPE v1.2.5, and each unique nucleotide sequence was defined as a clonotype. MiTCR v1.1 was used to align clonotypes to the IMGT TRBV, TRBD and TRBJ reference segments. The analysis included only V-J combinations with a frequency above 0.0001, which together covered around 99% of the repertoires. A TCS score was defined as the ratio of F50 (clonal expansion) to E x V (chaos), with BLOSUM62-based TCRdist applied between CDR3 peptides within each V-J. Welch's t-statistics and random forest reduced fewer than 600 V-J features to roughly 13, which were used in a naive Bayes classifier (R e1071). TCRdb handled the public reads itself, with Q25 trimming in fastp and clone calling in MiXCR, and kept productive beta chains. CDR3 protein duplicates are merged, each entry listing the most common genes and DNA. None of the V and J calls come from the authors' own analysis; TCRdb made them. The sample data list about 640,000 distinct CDR3 sequences, and more than 12% of these were observed just once. The ten largest clones capture about 12% of the sample.

A word on this clonotype: No antigen is known for it. No base-level quality is on record; no much larger clone is a single base apart.

This receptor was obtained from a woman aged 45-59 years with Graves' ophthalmopathy. The chain is assembled from TRBV19 and TRBJ2-2; the D gene could be either TRBD1 or TRBD2, each agreeing at 5 bases. Sequencing was performed on blood. The DNA sequence follows: TGTGCCAGTAGTATAATCATTGGGGGCACCGGGGAGCTGTTTTTT. It translates to CASSIIIGGTGELFF.